One and the same sample provided the 10 T cell receptor beta chains below, sequenced in a study of blood T cell repertoires in COVID-19 (dated by TCRdb to between 2020 and 2021). The library was built by means of the immunoSEQ multiplex PCR assay. TCRdb obtained this table from immuneACCESS and retained in-frame rearrangements with V and J assigned. These tables miss some clones; where compared with another copy, unresolved V genes account for less than half of the shortfall, and the remainder is unexplained. Recorded for this sample are around 62,000 clones; about 90% of them occurred a single time. Together, the top ten hold less than 55% of the sample. Specimen: peripheral blood. These receptors originate from a woman in her sixties or seventies with COVID-19, enrolled during active disease.

V usage is TRBV19 and J usage is TRBJ1-1; no clear D. The V gene's germline CDR1 is LNHDA and CDR2 SQIVND (reference sequence). The germline V and J ends were trimmed by 1 base and 1 base, with 7 bases remaining between them. The CDR3 is made up of 14 amino acids. CDR3 amino acids: CASSIVRSNTEAFF. CDR3 coding DNA: TGTGCCAGTAGTATAGTCCGGTCGAACACTGAAGCTTTCTTT.

CDR3 DNA sequence: TGTGCCTGGATAACGAAGGGGGCTTGGGTCTATGGCTACACCTTC. This gives the protein CAWITKGAWVYGYTF. The chain recombines TRBV30 with TRBJ1-2; 7 positions match TRBD1. V trimming: 4 bases; J trimming: 4 bases; junction bases outside the gene matches: 12. Germline-derived CDR1 and CDR2 are GTSNPN and SVGIG (reference sequence). The CDR3 totals 15 residues.

The V and J genes are TRBV6-2 or TRBV6-3 and TRBJ1-1; D is unclear. The CDR3 extends over 14 amino acids. Germline V gene sequence: CDR1 MNHEY, CDR2 SVGEGT. V was shortened by 2 bases and J by 1 base, with 8 bases between the two germline ends. The CDR3 reads CASSYVAENTEAFF. The DNA for the CDR3 is TGTGCCAGCAGTTACGTGGCGGAGAACACTGAAGCTTTCTTT.

The chain employs TRBV21-1 and TRBJ2-5; the table's D call, TRBD1, has no DNA check behind it. TRBV21-1 is a known pseudogene. There are 16 residues in the CDR3. The chain's CDR3 is CASSTTDRWYQETQYF. The CDR3 nucleotides read TGTGCCAGCAGCACCACGGACAGGTGGTACCAAGAGACCCAGTACTTC.

J is TRBJ2-1 and V is TRBV11-2; weak D call: TRBD1 (6 bases). CDR3 size: 19 residues. The germline gives CDR1 SGHAT, CDR2 FQNNGV. The V end was cut by 1 base, the J end by 4 bases, with 23 bases between. The DNA for the CDR3 is TGTGCCAGCAGCTTAGGTGGTCCTACCAACTCCCAGGGGTACAATGAGCAGTTCTTC. Protein: CASSLGGPTNSQGYNEQFF.

This rearrangement joins TRBV28 to TRBJ2-7, with TRBD1 matching 8 bases. J was trimmed by 6 bases and V by 7 bases; bases with no gene match: 8. The CDR3 spans 13 residues. Germline V gene lookup returns CDR1 MDHEN and CDR2 SYDVKM. CDR3 residues: CASTLKDRVEQYF. The CDR3 DNA reads as TGTGCCAGCACCCTGAAGGACAGGGTCGAGCAGTACTTC.

This rearrangement joins TRBV28 to TRBJ2-5; TRBD1 aligns across 9 bases. CDR3 length equals 15 residues. Germline CDR1 is MDHEN and CDR2 is SYDVKM. The V and J ends lost 5 bases and 5 bases, in that order; junction bases with no gene match: 9. CDR3 region: CASSTGQGYGETQYF. The CDR3 region has the DNA TGTGCCAGCAGTACGGGACAGGGCTATGGGGAGACCCAGTACTTC.

V and J are TRBV28 and TRBJ2-7, with a possible D match to TRBD1 (6 bases). The germline gives CDR1 MDHEN, CDR2 SYDVKM. This CDR3 contains 15 residues. With 6 bases removed from V and 5 bases from J, the gap between germline ends came to 20 bases. CDR3 residues: CASSLHRVKTDEQYF. The CDR3 DNA reads as TGTGCCAGCAGCCTCCACAGGGTGAAAACTGACGAGCAGTACTTC.

The chain has TRBV10-3 and TRBJ2-1; D possibly corresponds to TRBD2 (6 bases). Germline V gene lookup returns CDR1 ENHRY and CDR2 SYGVKD. The CDR3 covers 16 residues. V lost 3 bases, J lost 4 bases, and 16 bases lay in between. The CDR3 here is CAISESLGTSYNEQFF. The DNA for the CDR3 is TGTGCCATCAGTGAATCCCTGGGGACTTCGTACAATGAGCAGTTCTTC.

This clone was counted a single time. The V call is TRBV24-1, the J call TRBJ2-1, with 7 bases aligning to TRBD1. Germline lookup yields CDR1 KGHDR and CDR2 SFDVKD. After removal of 4 bases from V and 9 bases from J, the junction contained 14 bases not matched to a gene. This CDR3 is 16 amino acids long. The CDR3 loop reads CATSDAQGSPRSEQFF. CDR3 in DNA: TGTGCCACCAGTGACGCACAGGGGAGCCCAAGGAGTGAGCAGTTCTTC.